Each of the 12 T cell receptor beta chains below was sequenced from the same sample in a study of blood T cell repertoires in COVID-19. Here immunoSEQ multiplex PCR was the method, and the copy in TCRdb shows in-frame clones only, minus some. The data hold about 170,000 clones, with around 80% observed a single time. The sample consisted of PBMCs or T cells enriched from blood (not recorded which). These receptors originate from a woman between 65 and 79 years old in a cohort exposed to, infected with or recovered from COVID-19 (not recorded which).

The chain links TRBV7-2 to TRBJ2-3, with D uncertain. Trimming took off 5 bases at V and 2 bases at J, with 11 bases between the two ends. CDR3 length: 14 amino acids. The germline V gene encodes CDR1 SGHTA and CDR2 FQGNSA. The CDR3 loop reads CASSPSWLTDTQYF. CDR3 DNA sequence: TGTGCCAGCAGCCCTTCTTGGCTCACAGATACGCAGTATTTT.

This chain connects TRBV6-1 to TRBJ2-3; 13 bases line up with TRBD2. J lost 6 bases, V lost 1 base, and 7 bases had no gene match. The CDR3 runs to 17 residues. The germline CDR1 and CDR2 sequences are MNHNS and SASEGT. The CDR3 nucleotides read TGTGCCAGCAGTGAAGAAGGGACTAGCGGGGTGTGGGATACGCAGTATTTT. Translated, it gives CASSEEGTSGVWDTQYF.

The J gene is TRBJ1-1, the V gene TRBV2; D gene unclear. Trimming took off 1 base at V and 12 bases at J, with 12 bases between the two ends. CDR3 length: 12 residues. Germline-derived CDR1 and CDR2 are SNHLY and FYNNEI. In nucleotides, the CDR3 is TGTGCCAGCAGTGAAGTGGGGAGGGTACCTTTCTTT. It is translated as CASSEVGRVPFF.

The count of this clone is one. The CDR3 coding sequence is TGTGCCTGGGGCCCCCTAAGCTCCTATAATTCACCCCTCCACTTT. This gives the protein CAWGPLSSYNSPLHF. The chain is built from TRBV30 and TRBJ1-6, with D unclear. Germline CDR1 and CDR2: GTSNPN and SVGIG (reference sequence). The CDR3 has 15 residues. Trimming cost V 5 bases and J 0 bases, with 11 bases left between them. Looking up the rest from reference TRBV30 and TRBJ1-6 gives the full variable domain: SQTIHQWPATLVQPVGSPLSLECTVEGTSNPNLYWYRQAAGRGLQLLFYSVGIGQISSEVPQNLSASRPQDRQFILSSKKLLLSDSGFYLCAWGPLSSYNSPLHFGNGTRLTVT.

CDR3 sequence: CASSLQGSDTQYF. The CDR3 DNA follows: TGTGCCAGCAGTTTACAGGGTTCAGATACGCAGTATTTT. This chain connects TRBV12-3 or TRBV12-4 to TRBJ2-3, with D possibly being TRBD1 (5 bases). V was shortened by 2 bases and J by 4 bases, with 7 bases between the two germline ends. The CDR3 loop spans 13 amino acids.

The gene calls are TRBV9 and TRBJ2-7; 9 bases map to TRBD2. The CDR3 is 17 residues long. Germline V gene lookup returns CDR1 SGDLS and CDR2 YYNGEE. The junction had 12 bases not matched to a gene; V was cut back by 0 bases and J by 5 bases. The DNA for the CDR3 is TGTGCCAGCAGCGTAGGGGCTGGGGGACTAGCTATCGACGAGCAGTACTTC. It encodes CASSVGAGGLAIDEQYF.

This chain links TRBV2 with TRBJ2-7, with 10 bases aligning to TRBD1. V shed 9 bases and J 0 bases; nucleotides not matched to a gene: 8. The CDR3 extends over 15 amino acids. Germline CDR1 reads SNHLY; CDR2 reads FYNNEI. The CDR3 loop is CASGGQGTASYEQYF. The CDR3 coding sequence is TGTGCCAGTGGGGGACAGGGGACGGCCTCCTACGAGCAGTACTTC.

The CDR3 spells CASTPEAHMNTEAFF. In nucleotides, the CDR3 is TGCGCCAGCACCCCGGAGGCGCACATGAACACTGAAGCTTTCTTT. The chain carries TRBV5-1 and TRBJ1-1, with unresolved D. This CDR3 has 15 amino acids. Germline V gives CDR1 SGHRS, CDR2 YFSETQ. The V gene lost 6 bases and the J gene lost 0 bases, with 15 bases spanning the gap.

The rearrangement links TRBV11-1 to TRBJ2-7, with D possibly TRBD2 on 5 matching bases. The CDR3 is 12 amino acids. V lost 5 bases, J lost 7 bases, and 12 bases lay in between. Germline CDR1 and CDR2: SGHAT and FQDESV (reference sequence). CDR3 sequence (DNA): TGTGCCAGCAGCCCAAACCCGGGGGAGCAGTACTTC. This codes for CASSPNPGEQYF.

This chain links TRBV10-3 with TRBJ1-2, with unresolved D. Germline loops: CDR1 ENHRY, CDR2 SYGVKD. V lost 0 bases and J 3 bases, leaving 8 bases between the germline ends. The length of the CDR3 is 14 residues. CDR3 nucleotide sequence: TGTGCCATCAGTGAGTCCATCCGGGACTATGGCTACACCTTC. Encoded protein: CAISESIRDYGYTF.

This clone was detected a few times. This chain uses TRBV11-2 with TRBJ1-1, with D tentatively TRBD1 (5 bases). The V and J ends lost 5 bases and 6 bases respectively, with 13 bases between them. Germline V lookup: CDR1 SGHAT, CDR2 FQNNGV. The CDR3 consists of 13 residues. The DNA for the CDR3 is TGTGCCAGCAGCCAGTCACGGACATCTGAAGCTTTCTTT. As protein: CASSQSRTSEAFF.

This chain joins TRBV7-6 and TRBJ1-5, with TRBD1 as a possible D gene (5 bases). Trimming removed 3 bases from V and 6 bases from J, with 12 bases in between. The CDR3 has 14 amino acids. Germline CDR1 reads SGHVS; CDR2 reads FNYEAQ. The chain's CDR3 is CASSLAGRTQPQHF. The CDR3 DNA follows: TGTGCCAGCAGCTTGGCAGGGCGTACTCAGCCCCAGCATTTT.